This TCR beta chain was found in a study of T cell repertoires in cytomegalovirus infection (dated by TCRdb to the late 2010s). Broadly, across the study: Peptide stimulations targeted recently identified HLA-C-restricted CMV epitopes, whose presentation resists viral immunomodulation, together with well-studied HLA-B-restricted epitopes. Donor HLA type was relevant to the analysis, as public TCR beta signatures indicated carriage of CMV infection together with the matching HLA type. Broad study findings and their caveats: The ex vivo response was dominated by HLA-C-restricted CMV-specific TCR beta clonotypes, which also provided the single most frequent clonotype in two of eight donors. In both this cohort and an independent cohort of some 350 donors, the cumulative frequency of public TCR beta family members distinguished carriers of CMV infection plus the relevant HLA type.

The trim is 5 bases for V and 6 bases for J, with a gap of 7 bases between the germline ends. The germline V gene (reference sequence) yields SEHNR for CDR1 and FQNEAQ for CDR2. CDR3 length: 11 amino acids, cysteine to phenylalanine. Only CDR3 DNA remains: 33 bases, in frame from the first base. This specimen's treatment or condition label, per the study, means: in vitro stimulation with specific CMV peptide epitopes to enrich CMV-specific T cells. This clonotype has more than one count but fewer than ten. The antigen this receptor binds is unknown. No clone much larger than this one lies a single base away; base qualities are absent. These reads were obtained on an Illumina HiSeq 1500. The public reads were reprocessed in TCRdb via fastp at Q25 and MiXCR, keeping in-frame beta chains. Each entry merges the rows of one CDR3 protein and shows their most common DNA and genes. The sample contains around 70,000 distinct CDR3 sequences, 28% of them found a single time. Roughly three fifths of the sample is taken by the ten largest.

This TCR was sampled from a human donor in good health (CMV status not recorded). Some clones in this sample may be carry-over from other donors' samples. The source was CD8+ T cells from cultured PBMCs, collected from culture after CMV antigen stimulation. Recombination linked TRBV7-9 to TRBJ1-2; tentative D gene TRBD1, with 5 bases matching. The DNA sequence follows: TGTGCCAGCAGCCTCAGGGATGGCTACACCTTC. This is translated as CASSLRDGYTF.